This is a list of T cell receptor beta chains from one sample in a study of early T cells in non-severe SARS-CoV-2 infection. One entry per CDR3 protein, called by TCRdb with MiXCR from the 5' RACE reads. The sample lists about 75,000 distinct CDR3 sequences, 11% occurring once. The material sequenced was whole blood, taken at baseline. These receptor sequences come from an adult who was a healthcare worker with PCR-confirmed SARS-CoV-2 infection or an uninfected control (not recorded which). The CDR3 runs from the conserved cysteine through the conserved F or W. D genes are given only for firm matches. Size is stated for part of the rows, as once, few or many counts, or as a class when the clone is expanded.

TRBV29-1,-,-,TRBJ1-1,CSVEAGVGTEAFF,TGCAGCGTTGAAGCAGGGGTTGGCACTGAAGCTTTCTTT
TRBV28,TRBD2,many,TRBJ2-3,CASSEWAGVVDTQYF,TGTGCCAGCAGTGAGTGGGCGGGGGTAGTGGATACGCAGTATTTT
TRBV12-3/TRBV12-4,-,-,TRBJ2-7,CASSPHGEWQYF,TGTGCCAGCAGCCCACACGGGGAGTGGCAGTACTTC
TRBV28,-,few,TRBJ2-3,CASSFVDTQYF,TGTGCCAGCAGTTTCGTCGATACGCAGTATTTT
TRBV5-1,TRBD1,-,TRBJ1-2,CASSEDGPGQGSGYTF,TGCGCCAGCAGCGAAGACGGACCGGGACAGGGAAGTGGCTACACCTTC
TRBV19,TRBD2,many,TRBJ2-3,CASSIDGPTGGAYTQYF,TGTGCCAGTAGTATAGATGGCCCTACCGGGGGGGCTTATACGCAGTATTTT
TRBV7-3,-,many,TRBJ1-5,CASSLGPDKPQHF,TGTGCCAGCAGCTTAGGCCCGGACAAGCCCCAGCATTTT
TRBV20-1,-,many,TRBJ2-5,CSARVPGEETQYF,TGCAGTGCTAGGGTCCCAGGGGAAGAGACCCAGTACTTC
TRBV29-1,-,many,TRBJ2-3,CSASLTDTQYF,TGCAGCGCATCCCTGACCGATACGCAGTATTTT
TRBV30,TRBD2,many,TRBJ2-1,CAWRGTSVDEQFF,TGTGCCTGGAGGGGGACTAGCGTCGATGAGCAGTTCTTC
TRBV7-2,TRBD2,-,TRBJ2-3,CASSSTSGGVADTQYF,TGTGCCAGCAGTTCCACTAGCGGGGGGGTCGCGGATACGCAGTATTTT
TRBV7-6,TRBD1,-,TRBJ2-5,CASSPLGAGGQETQYF,TGTGCCAGCAGCCCTCTGGGGGCAGGGGGTCAAGAGACCCAGTACTTC
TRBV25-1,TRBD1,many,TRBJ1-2,CASQGTGRENYGYTF,TGTGCCAGCCAAGGGACAGGGCGAGAGAACTATGGCTACACCTTC
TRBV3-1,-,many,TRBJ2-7,CASSQDFGVSQYF,TGTGCCAGCAGCCAAGATTTCGGGGTCTCGCAGTACTTC
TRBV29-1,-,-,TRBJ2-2,CSVAGSNTGELFF,TGCAGCGTTGCGGGGTCGAACACCGGGGAGCTGTTTTTT
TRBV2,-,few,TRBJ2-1,CASSVSREQFF,TGTGCCAGCAGTGTGTCGCGAGAGCAGTTCTTC
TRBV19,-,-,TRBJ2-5,CASSISPTEGETQYF,TGTGCCAGTAGTATATCTCCGACGGAGGGCGAGACCCAGTACTTC
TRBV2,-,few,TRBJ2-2,CASSEVPRGTGELFF,TGTGCCAGCAGTGAAGTCCCCAGGGGTACCGGGGAGCTGTTTTTT
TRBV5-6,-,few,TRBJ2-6,CASTYIRVPSGANVLTF,TGTGCCAGCACCTATATCAGGGTCCCTTCTGGGGCCAACGTCCTGACTTTC
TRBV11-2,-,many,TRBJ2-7,CASRGLRRNIYEQYF,TGTGCCAGCAGGGGACTCCGAAGAAACATTTACGAGCAGTACTTC
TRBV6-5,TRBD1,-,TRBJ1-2,CASSYRGRNYGYTF,TGTGCCAGCAGTTACAGGGGGCGAAATTACGGCTACACCTTC
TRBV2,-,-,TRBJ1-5,CASSQTPHSNQPQHF,TGTGCCAGCAGCCAGACACCCCATAGCAATCAGCCCCAGCATTTT
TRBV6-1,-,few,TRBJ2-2,CASKSLGEAGELFF,TGTGCCAGCAAGTCGCTGGGGGAGGCCGGGGAGCTGTTTTTT
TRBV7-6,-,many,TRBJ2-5,CASGGVQETQYF,TGTGCCAGCGGCGGAGTTCAAGAGACCCAGTACTTC
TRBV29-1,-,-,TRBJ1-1,CSVGRTTEAFF,TGCAGCGTTGGAAGGACCACTGAAGCTTTCTTT
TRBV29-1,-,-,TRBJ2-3,CSVEMPPGRSTQYF,TGCAGCGTTGAAATGCCGCCGGGCAGGAGTACGCAGTATTTT
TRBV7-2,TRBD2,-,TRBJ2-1,CASSSLLAGGINEQFF,TGTGCCAGCAGCTCCCTTCTAGCGGGGGGTATCAATGAGCAGTTCTTC
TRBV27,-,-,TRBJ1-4,CASSLRGEKLFF,TGTGCCAGCAGTTTACGTGGTGAAAAACTGTTTTTT
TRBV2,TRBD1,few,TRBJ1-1,CASRRGQGDTEAFF,TGTGCCAGCAGAAGGGGACAGGGGGACACTGAAGCTTTCTTT
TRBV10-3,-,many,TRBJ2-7,CAIKGETYEQYF,TGTGCCATCAAGGGTGAAACCTACGAGCAGTACTTC
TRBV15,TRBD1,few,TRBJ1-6,CATSKGQYSPLHF,TGTGCCACCAGCAAGGGACAGTACTCACCCCTCCACTTT
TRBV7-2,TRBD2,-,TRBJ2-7,CASSLGGTSGGYEQYF,TGTGCCAGCAGCTTAGGAGGGACTAGCGGGGGCTACGAGCAGTACTTC
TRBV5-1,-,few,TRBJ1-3,CASSFFGGDLSGNTIYF,TGCGCCAGCAGCTTTTTCGGCGGGGACCTCTCTGGAAACACCATATATTTT
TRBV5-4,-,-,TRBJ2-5,CASSGRARGIQETQYF,TGTGCCAGCAGCGGGCGGGCCAGGGGAATTCAAGAGACCCAGTACTTC
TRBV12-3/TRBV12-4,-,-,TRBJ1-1,CARGSYREGDEAFF,TGTGCCAGGGGCTCATACAGGGAAGGGGATGAAGCTTTCTTT
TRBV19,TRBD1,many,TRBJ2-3,CASSEIRQGSDTQYF,TGTGCCAGTAGTGAGATCAGACAGGGGTCAGATACGCAGTATTTT
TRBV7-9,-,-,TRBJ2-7,CASSLLGTYEQYF,TGTGCCAGCAGCTTACTGGGGACGTACGAGCAGTACTTC